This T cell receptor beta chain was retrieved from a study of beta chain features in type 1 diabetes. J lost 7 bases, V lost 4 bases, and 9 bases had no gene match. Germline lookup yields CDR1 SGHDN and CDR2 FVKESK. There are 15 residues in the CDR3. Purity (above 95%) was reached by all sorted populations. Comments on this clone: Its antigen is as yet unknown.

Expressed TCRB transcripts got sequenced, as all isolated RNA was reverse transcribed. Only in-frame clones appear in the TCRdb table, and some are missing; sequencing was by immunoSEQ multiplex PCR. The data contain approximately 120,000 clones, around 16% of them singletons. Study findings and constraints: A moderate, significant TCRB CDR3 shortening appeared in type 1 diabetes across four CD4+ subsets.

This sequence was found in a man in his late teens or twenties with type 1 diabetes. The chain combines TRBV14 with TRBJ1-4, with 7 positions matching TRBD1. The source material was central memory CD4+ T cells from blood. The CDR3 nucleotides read TGTGCCAGCAGCCCGCAGGGGGGGGCTGGTGAAAAACTGTTTTTT. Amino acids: CASSPQGGAGEKLFF.